This T cell receptor beta chain originates from a study of T cells after yellow fever vaccination. Overall study results and limits: By day 5 rather than day 15, the secondary response had peaked, though it was weaker. Clonotypes shared by both compartments, CD4 and CD8, made up a small share.

Template switching by 5'RACE produced TCR cDNA, adding a universal primer site and UMIs. TCRdb independently ran MiXCR on the 5' RACE reads; one entry per CDR3 protein. The table lists 100,000 to 150,000 distinct CDR3 sequences, 7.4% of them singletons, with just under 2.5% in the top ten. Germline V gives CDR1 SGHRS, CDR2 YFSETQ. The CDR3 totals 14 residues. Losses at the gene ends were 4 bases for V and 9 bases for J; bases not matched to a gene: 3. This clonotype was found many times. Its antigen is unidentified. The chain links TRBV5-1 to TRBJ2-1, with 14 nucleotides matching TRBD2. The origin of this receptor is a man aged 18 to 30 who received the YFV17D yellow fever vaccine. The sample here was CD4+ T cells sorted from PBMCs, taken roughly 10 days after the first yellow fever vaccination. The CDR3 DNA follows: TGCGCCAGCAGCAAGGGACTAGCGGGGGCTGAGCAGTTCTTC. This sequence encodes CASSKGLAGAEQFF.